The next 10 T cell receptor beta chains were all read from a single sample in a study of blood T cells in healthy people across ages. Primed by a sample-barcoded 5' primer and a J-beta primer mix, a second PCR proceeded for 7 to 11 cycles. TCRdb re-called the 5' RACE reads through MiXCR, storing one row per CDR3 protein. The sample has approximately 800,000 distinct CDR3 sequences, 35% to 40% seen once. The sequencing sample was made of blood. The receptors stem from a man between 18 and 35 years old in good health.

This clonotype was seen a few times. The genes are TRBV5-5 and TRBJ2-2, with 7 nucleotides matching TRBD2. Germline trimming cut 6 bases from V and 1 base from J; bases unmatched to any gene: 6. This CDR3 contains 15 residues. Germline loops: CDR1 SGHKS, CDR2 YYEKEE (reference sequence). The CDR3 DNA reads TGTGCCAGCACCCCAGGGAGGGGGAACACCGGGGAGCTGTTTTTT. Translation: CASTPGRGNTGELFF.

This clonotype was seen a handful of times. The CDR3 DNA follows: TGTGCCAGCAGTACCGGGACAGGGGGACCCGGCTATGGCTACACCTTC. This encodes CASSTGTGGPGYGYTF. The chain carries TRBV7-9 and TRBJ1-2, with 11 bases matching TRBD1. The V segment lost 6 bases and the J segment 4 bases; nucleotides outside the gene matches: 10. Germline-derived CDR1 and CDR2 are SEHNR and FQNEAQ (reference sequence). The CDR3 length is 16 residues.

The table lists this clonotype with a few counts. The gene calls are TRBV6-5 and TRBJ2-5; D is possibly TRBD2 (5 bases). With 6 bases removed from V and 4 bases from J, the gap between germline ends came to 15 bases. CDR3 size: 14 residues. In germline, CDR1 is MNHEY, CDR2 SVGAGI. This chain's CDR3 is CASRRALERETQYF. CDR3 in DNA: TGTGCCAGCAGAAGGGCACTAGAGAGAGAGACCCAGTACTTC.

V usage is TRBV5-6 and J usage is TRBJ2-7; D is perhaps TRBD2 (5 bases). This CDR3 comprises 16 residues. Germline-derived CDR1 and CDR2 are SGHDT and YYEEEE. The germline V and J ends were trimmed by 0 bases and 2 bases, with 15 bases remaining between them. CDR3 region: CASSLASEDRTYEQYF. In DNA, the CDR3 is TGTGCCAGCAGCTTGGCCTCGGAGGACCGCACCTACGAGCAGTACTTC.

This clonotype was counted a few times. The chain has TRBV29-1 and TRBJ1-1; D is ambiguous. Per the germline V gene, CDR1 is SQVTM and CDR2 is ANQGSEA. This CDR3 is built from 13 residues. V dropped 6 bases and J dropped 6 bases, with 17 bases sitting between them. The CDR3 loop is CSVGRSGGAEAFF. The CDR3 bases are TGCAGCGTCGGACGTAGCGGTGGCGCTGAAGCTTTCTTT.

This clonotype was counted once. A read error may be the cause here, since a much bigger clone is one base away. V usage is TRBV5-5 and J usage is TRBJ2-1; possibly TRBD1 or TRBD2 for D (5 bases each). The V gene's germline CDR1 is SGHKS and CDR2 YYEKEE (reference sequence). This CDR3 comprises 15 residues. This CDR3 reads CASSLRQLDYNERFF. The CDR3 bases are TGTGCCAGCAGCTTACGACAGTTAGACTACAATGAGCGGTTCTTC.

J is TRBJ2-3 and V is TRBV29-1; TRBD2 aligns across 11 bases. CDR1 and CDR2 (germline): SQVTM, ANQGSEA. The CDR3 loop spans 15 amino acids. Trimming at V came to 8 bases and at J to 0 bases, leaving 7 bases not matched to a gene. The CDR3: CSIVLAGASTDTQYF. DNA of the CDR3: TGCAGCATTGTACTAGCGGGGGCTAGCACAGATACGCAGTATTTT.

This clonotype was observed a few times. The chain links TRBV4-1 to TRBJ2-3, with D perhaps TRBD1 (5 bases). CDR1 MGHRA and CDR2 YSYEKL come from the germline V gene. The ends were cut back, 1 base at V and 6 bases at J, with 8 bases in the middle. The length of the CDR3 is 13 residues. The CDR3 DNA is TGCGCCAGCAGCCAAGGGGGCCTTGATACGCAGTATTTT. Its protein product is CASSQGGLDTQYF.

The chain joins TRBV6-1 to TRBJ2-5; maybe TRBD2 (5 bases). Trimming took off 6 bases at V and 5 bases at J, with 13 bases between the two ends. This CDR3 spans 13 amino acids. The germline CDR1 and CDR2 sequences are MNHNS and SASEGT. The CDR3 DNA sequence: TGTGCCAGCAGACGACGGGGTGTTGAGACCCAGTACTTC. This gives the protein CASRRRGVETQYF.

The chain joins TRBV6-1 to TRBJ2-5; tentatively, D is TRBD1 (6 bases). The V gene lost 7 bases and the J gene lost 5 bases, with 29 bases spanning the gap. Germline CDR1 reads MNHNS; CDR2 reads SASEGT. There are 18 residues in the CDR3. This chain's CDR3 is CASIYPSQTGLNWETQYF. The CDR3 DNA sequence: TGTGCCAGCATCTACCCCTCCCAGACAGGCTTAAACTGGGAGACCCAGTACTTC.